Described below is a single TCR beta chain sequence and its context. The antigen remains unidentified. The sample holds other DNA sequences that translate to the same CDR3. The data originate from a study of cytomegalovirus exposure and HLA in healthy donors. With 60 Vbeta and 13 Jbeta primers, the PCR was carried out. Data came from immunoSEQ multiplex PCR; TCRdb stores just in-frame clones and leaves some out. The sample table includes some 55,000 clones. CDR3 size: 14 residues. V was shortened by 2 bases and J by 5 bases, with 12 bases between the two germline ends. The germline V gene encodes CDR1 SEHNR and CDR2 FQNEAQ (reference sequence). Study-wide points: Evidence from a later analysis indicated that most CMV-associated TCR beta chains looked HLA-restricted.

The sample comprised PBMCs. J is TRBJ2-5 and V is TRBV7-9; D ambiguous. This TCR derives from a man aged 18 to 29 in good health and CMV-seropositive. The CDR3 sequence: CASSLREIQETQYF. The CDR3 nucleotides read TGTGCCAGCAGCTTACGAGAGATACAGGAGACCCAGTACTTC.